A selection of T cell receptor beta chains follows, all from one sample in a study of control samples from healthy donors and cancer patients. Repertoires were generated with immunoSEQ multiplex PCR, while TCRdb's copy carries only in-frame clones and drops some. The table has 130,000 or so clones, around 94% seen once. The sequenced sample was blood. The receptors shown here come from a man aged 35 to 55 in good health. Both conserved end residues are part of each CDR3. Size is stated for part of the rows, as once, few or many counts, or as a class when the clone is expanded.

clone size	V gene	CDR3 length	J gene	CDR3 protein
NA	TRBV9	14	TRBJ2-1	CASSVLQGFGEQFF
NA	TRBV6-5	14	TRBJ2-7	CASSHTSGSYEQYF
NA	TRBV5-1	20	TRBJ2-7	CASSLVPIGHGGPRESEQYF
NA	TRBV5-1	14	TRBJ2-7	CASSSPGQAYEQYF
NA	TRBV5-1	16	TRBJ2-7	CASSRDLAGGGYEQYF
NA	TRBV3-1/TRBV3-2	14	TRBJ1-6	CASSLGQFNSPLHF
NA	TRBV5-6	15	TRBJ2-2	CASSWGPKNTGELFF
NA	TRBV13	12	TRBJ1-1	CASSDRGSEAFF
NA	TRBV3-1/TRBV3-2	13	TRBJ1-1	CASSQGRYTEAFF
once	TRBV6-4	17	TRBJ1-2	CASSLRQGSHNTDGYTF